These 24 T cell receptor beta chains originate from one sample sequenced in a study of T cell changes during pregnancy in multiple sclerosis. Libraries were prepared by immunoSEQ multiplex PCR; TCRdb keeps only in-frame clonotypes and omits some of them. The sample contains tens of thousands of clones, over 80% of which appear only once. The sequencing used CD8+ T cells from peripheral blood mononuclear cells, collected in the third trimester of pregnancy. The origin of the receptors is a female donor with multiple sclerosis, enrolled in a pregnancy study.

This rearrangement joins TRBV7-6 to TRBJ1-1, with 7 bases identical to TRBD1. Germline values: CDR1 SGHVS, CDR2 FNYEAQ. The length of the CDR3 is 17 residues. The J segment lost 0 bases and the V segment lost 1 base, leaving 8 bases of the junction unmatched. This CDR3 is CASSLEQTGAVNTEAFF. CDR3 DNA: TGTGCCAGCAGCTTAGAACAAACAGGGGCCGTGAACACTGAAGCTTTCTTT.

The chain recombines TRBV19 with TRBJ2-1; D is possibly TRBD2 (6 bases). Germline assignment: CDR1 LNHDA and CDR2 SQIVND (reference sequence). The CDR3 spans 13 residues. Trimming pared 8 bases from V and 0 bases from J, leaving 8 bases between. The CDR3 DNA sequence: TGTGCCAGTTCACTAGCCTCCTACAATGAGCAGTTCTTC. Protein: CASSLASYNEQFF.

This chain uses TRBV15 with TRBJ2-1; possible D gene TRBD1, 5 bases. In germline, CDR1 is LNHNV, CDR2 YYDKDF (reference sequence). V was clipped by 4 bases and J by 6 bases, with 16 bases between them. The CDR3 sequence is 15 residues long. The CDR3 loop reads CATSTPARQGNEQFF. CDR3 nucleotide sequence: TGTGCCACCAGCACTCCCGCGAGGCAGGGCAATGAGCAGTTCTTC. Together with reference TRBV15 and TRBJ2-1, the CDR3 gives the full variable domain: DAMVIQNPRYQVTQFGKPVTLSCSQTLNHNVMYWYQQKSSQAPKLLFHYYDKDFNNEADTPDNFQSRRPNTSFCFLDIRSPGLGDTAMYLCATSTPARQGNEQFFGPGTRLTVL.

The V call is TRBV6-5, the J call TRBJ2-1, with TRBD1 matching over 9 bases. The CDR3 loop spans 15 amino acids. Per germline, CDR1 MNHEY and CDR2 SVGAGI. The junction had 8 bases not matched to a gene; V was cut back by 7 bases and J by 4 bases. The CDR3 sequence is CASTKPGTGYNEQFF. CDR3 in DNA: TGTGCCAGCACCAAGCCCGGGACAGGGTACAATGAGCAGTTCTTC.

V gene TRBV27 combines with J gene TRBJ2-7; D remains unclear. CDR1 is MNHEY and CDR2 is SMNVEV in the germline V gene (reference sequence). This CDR3 region has 13 residues. V lost 3 bases to trimming and J lost 5 bases, with 11 bases between them. This CDR3 is CASSLGSTNEQYF. The CDR3 bases are TGTGCCAGCAGTTTGGGCAGTACCAACGAGCAGTACTTC.

The chain couples TRBV27 to TRBJ2-1; the D is unclear. Trimming removed 7 bases at V and 6 bases at J, with 16 bases between. Germline lookup yields CDR1 MNHEY and CDR2 SMNVEV (reference sequence). This CDR3 region has 14 residues. The CDR3 nucleotides read TGTGCCAGCACTTCTAAGTCGAGTATCAATGAGCAGTTCTTC. Translation gives CASTSKSSINEQFF.

The chain carries TRBV7-6 and TRBJ1-1; 11 positions match TRBD1. V lost 7 bases to trimming and J lost 8 bases; unmatched junction nucleotides: 9. CDR1 is SGHVS, CDR2 FNYEAQ, per germline. The CDR3 has 14 residues. CDR3: CASTQDRGRGEAFF. For the CDR3, the DNA is TGTGCCAGCACCCAGGACAGGGGGCGAGGAGAAGCTTTCTTT.

The chain uses TRBV13 and TRBJ2-1, with 8 nucleotides matching TRBD1. After removal of 5 bases from V and 4 bases from J, the junction contained 1 base not matched to a gene. Germline V lookup: CDR1 PRHDT, CDR2 FYEKMQ (reference sequence). The CDR3 loop spans 13 amino acids. The CDR3 region has the DNA TGTGCCAGCAGCCGGACAGGGTACAATGAGCAGTTCTTC. It is translated as CASSRTGYNEQFF.

The V call is TRBV4-3, the J call TRBJ2-1; 9 bases map to TRBD1. CDR1 and CDR2 (germline): LGHNA, YSLEER. V was clipped by 4 bases and J by 2 bases; unmatched bases: 3. This CDR3 region has 15 residues. The CDR3 here is CASSLDRGTYNEQFF. CDR3 bases: TGCGCCAGCAGCCTGGACAGGGGTACCTACAATGAGCAGTTCTTC.

The chain is built from TRBV10-2 and TRBJ2-7; TRBD2 matches 12 bases. The CDR3 length is 14 residues. V gave up 5 bases and J gave up 4 bases; unmatched junction bases: 3. The germline gives CDR1 WSHSY, CDR2 SAAADI. The CDR3 DNA follows: TGCGCCAGCAGTCCGGGACTAGCGGGTTACGAGCAGTACTTC. It yields the protein CASSPGLAGYEQYF.

V usage is TRBV27 and J usage is TRBJ2-5; D unclear. The germline gives CDR1 MNHEY, CDR2 SMNVEV (reference sequence). There are 14 residues in the CDR3. Deletions cut 5 bases from V and 2 bases from J, with 12 bases between. The CDR3, as DNA: TGTGCCAGCAGTGGCCGTGGCATACAAGAGACCCAGTACTTC. Translation: CASSGRGIQETQYF.

CDR3 region: CASSIGGQGVIYEQYF. In DNA form, the CDR3 reads TGTGCCAGTAGTATCGGGGGACAGGGGGTGATCTACGAGCAGTACTTC. The J gene is TRBJ2-5, the V gene TRBV19; 11 bases line up with TRBD1. Judging by the DNA end, TRBJ2-7 fits better; the J call may be wrong. Germline V gives CDR1 LNHDA, CDR2 SQIVND (reference sequence). The CDR3 has 16 amino acids.

The chain couples TRBV5-1 to TRBJ2-7, with a tentative D call TRBD1 (5 bases). The CDR3 is made up of 14 amino acids. Per germline, CDR1 SGHRS and CDR2 YFSETQ. With 4 bases removed from V and 4 bases from J, the gap between germline ends came to 15 bases. This CDR3 reads CASSPDRFPYEQYF. For the CDR3, the DNA is TGCGCCAGCAGCCCCGACAGATTTCCATACGAGCAGTACTTC. Filled out from reference TRBV5-1 and TRBJ2-7, the complete variable domain reads KAGVTQTPRYLIKTRGQQVTLSCSPISGHRSVSWYQQTPGQGLQFLFEYFSETQRNKGNFPGRFSGRQFSNSRSEMNVSTLELGDSALYLCASSPDRFPYEQYFGPGTRLTVT.

V is TRBV28 and J is TRBJ2-3; 9 nucleotides line up with TRBD1. The V gene end was trimmed by 4 bases and the J gene end by 2 bases; junction bases not matched to a gene: 7. CDR1 is MDHEN and CDR2 is SYDVKM in the germline V gene. This CDR3 is built from 16 residues. CDR3 protein: CASSSGQGLITDTQYF. The CDR3 DNA follows: TGTGCCAGCAGTTCGGGACAGGGCCTAATCACAGATACGCAGTATTTT.

The chain joins TRBV5-4 to TRBJ2-5, with a weak D call TRBD1 (5 bases). Trimming stripped 2 bases from V and 4 bases from J, with 15 bases between. The CDR3 length is 15 residues. Germline V lookup: CDR1 SGHNT, CDR2 YYREEE (reference sequence). The CDR3 region is CASSFRQGVGETQYF. DNA of the CDR3: TGTGCCAGCAGCTTTCGGCAGGGCGTGGGAGAGACCCAGTACTTC.

The genes are TRBV21-1 and TRBJ1-6. TRBV21-1 is flagged as a pseudogene. The CDR3 is made up of 17 amino acids. In nucleotides, the CDR3 is TGTGCCAGCGGAGGAGGGTATAAGGTCTCCTATAATTCACCCCTCCACTTT. It encodes CASGGGYKVSYNSPLHF.

The rearrangement uses TRBV10-2 and TRBJ2-3, with unresolved D. The CDR3 sequence is 14 residues long. V lost 5 bases to trimming and J lost 1 base, with 10 bases between them. In germline, CDR1 is WSHSY, CDR2 SAAADI. The CDR3 DNA reads as TGCGCCAGCAGTCTTTTTCCCGGCACAGATACGCAGTATTTT. It specifies CASSLFPGTDTQYF.

This chain connects TRBV27 to TRBJ2-5; 13 bases match TRBD2. The CDR3 has 15 amino acids. V was pared by 6 bases and J by 8 bases, with 9 bases of the junction left unmatched. Looked up from germline, CDR1 is MNHEY and CDR2 is SMNVEV (reference sequence). The CDR3 is CASSTGTSGTETQYF. The CDR3 bases are TGTGCCAGCAGCACCGGGACTAGCGGGACGGAAACCCAGTACTTC.

This sequence joins TRBV9 and TRBJ2-3; the match to TRBD2 covers 9 bases. CDR3 size: 13 residues. V was pared by 9 bases and J by 3 bases, with 5 bases of the junction left unmatched. Germline values: CDR1 SGDLS, CDR2 YYNGEE. DNA for the CDR3: TGTGCCACAGCGGGAGGTACTACAGATACGCAGTATTTT. It translates to CATAGGTTDTQYF.

The chain carries TRBV6-1 and TRBJ1-3; D unclear. Germline V gene lookup returns CDR1 MNHNS and CDR2 SASEGT. Trimming took off 2 bases at V and 3 bases at J, with 11 bases between the two ends. The CDR3 totals 15 residues. CDR3 DNA sequence: TGTGCCAGCAGTGAACTAGAGGGTAGTGGAAACACCATATATTTT. Translated: CASSELEGSGNTIYF.

The CDR3 DNA is TGTGCCAGCAGTATAGGACAGGGGAATCAGCCCCAGCATTTT. Protein: CASSIGQGNQPQHF. V gene TRBV27 combines with J gene TRBJ1-5; 9 positions match TRBD1. V lost 5 bases to trimming and J lost 4 bases; unmatched junction nucleotides: 3. The CDR3 length is 14 residues. The germline CDR1 and CDR2 sequences are MNHEY and SMNVEV (reference sequence).

The rearrangement links TRBV19 to TRBJ2-3; 7 bases are shared with TRBD2. Germline CDR1 is LNHDA and CDR2 is SQIVND (reference sequence). The CDR3 is 16 residues long. The trim removed 2 bases at V and 4 bases at J, leaving 9 bases unmatched. The CDR3 region has the DNA TGTGCCAGTAGTATACTCGGGGGGTGGTCAGCAGATACGCAGTATTTT. It translates to CASSILGGWSADTQYF. The full variable domain, its missing parts supplied by reference TRBV19 and TRBJ2-3, is DGGITQSPKYLFRKEGQNVTLSCEQNLNHDAMYWYRQDPGQGLRLIYYSQIVNDFQKGDIAEGYSVSREKKESFPLTVTSAQKNPTAFYLCASSILGGWSADTQYFGPGTRLTVL.

The CDR3 reads CASSPDSYEEAFF. CDR3 bases: TGTGCCAGCAGCCCTGACTCTTACGAGGAAGCTTTCTTT. V usage is TRBV14 and J usage is TRBJ1-1, with D unresolved. The length of the CDR3 is 13 residues. V lost 4 bases, J lost 8 bases, and 14 bases lay in between. Germline V gives CDR1 SGHDN, CDR2 FVKESK. Full variable domain (outside the CDR3, taken from reference TRBV14 and TRBJ1-1): EAGVTQFPSHSVIEKGQTVTLRCDPISGHDNLYWYRRVMGKEIKFLLHFVKESKQDESGMPNNRFLAERTGGTYSTLKVQPAELEDSGVYFCASSPDSYEEAFFGQGTRLTVV.

This sequence joins TRBV28 and TRBJ1-3; D uncertain. The CDR3 is 14 amino acids. V lost 6 bases to trimming and J lost 0 bases, with 9 bases between them. The germline V gene has CDR1 MDHEN and CDR2 SYDVKM. CDR3 nucleotide sequence: TGTGCCAGCAGCAGATACCCCTCTGGAAACACCATATATTTT. Translating gives CASSRYPSGNTIYF.